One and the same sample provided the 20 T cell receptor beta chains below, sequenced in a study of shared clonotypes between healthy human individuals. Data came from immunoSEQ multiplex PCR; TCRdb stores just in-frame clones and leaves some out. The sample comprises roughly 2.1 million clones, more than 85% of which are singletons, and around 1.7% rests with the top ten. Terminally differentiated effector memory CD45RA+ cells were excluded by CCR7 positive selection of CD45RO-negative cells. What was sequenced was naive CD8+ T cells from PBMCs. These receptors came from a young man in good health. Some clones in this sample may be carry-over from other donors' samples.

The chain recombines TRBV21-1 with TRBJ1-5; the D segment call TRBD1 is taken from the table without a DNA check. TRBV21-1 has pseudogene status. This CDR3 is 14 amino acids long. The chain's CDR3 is CASSNKQEVGPQHF. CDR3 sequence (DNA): TGTGCCAGCAGCAACAAGCAGGAAGTCGGGCCCCAGCATTTT.

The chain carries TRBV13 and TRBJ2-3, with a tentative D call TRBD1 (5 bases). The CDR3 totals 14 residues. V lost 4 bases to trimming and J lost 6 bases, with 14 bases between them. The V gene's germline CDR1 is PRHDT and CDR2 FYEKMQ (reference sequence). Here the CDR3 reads CASSSRAAGDTQYF. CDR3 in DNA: TGTGCCAGCAGCTCCCGGGCGGCAGGGGATACGCAGTATTTT. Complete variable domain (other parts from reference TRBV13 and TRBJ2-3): AAGVIQSPRHLIKEKRETATLKCYPIPRHDTVYWYQQGPGQDPQFLISFYEKMQSDKGSIPDRFSAQQFSDYHSELNMSSLELGDSALYFCASSSRAAGDTQYFGPGTRLTVL.

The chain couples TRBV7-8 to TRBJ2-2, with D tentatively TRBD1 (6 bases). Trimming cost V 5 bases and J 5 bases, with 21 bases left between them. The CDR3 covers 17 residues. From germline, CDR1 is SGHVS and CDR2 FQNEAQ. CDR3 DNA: TGTGCCAGCAGCGTTAGGGACATTGGTTCGGGTACCGGGGAGCTGTTTTTT. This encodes CASSVRDIGSGTGELFF.

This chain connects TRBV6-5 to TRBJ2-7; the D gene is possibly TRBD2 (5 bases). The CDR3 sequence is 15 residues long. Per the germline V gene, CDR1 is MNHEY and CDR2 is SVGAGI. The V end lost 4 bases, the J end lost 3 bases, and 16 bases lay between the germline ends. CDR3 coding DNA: TGTGCCAGCAGTTCCCCGGTTGGCGGGCTCTACGAGCAGTACTTC. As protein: CASSSPVGGLYEQYF.

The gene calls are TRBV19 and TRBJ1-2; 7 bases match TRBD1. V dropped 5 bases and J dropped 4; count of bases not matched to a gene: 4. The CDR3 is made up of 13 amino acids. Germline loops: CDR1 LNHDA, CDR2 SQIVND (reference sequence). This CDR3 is CASSLDRSYGYTF. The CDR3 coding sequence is TGTGCCAGTAGTCTGGACAGGAGCTATGGCTACACCTTC. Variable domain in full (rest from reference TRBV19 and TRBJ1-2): DGGITQSPKYLFRKEGQNVTLSCEQNLNHDAMYWYRQDPGQGLRLIYYSQIVNDFQKGDIAEGYSVSREKKESFPLTVTSAQKNPTAFYLCASSLDRSYGYTFGSGTRLTVV.

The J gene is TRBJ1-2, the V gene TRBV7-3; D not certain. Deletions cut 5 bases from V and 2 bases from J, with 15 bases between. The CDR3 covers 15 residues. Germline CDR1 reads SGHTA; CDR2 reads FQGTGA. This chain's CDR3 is CASSPRAELNYGYTF. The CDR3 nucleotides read TGTGCCAGCAGCCCCCGGGCCGAGTTAAACTATGGCTACACCTTC.

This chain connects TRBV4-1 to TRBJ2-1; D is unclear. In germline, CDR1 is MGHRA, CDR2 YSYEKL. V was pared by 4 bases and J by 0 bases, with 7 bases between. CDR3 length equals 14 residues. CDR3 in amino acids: CASSPLASYNEQFF. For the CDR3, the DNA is TGCGCCAGCAGCCCCCTGGCCTCCTACAATGAGCAGTTCTTC.

The CDR3 region has the DNA TGTGCCAGCAGCGCCTTGTTATCCTACAATGAGCAGTTCTTC. It encodes CASSALLSYNEQFF. The V gene is TRBV9, the J gene TRBJ2-1; no clear D. The germline V and J ends were trimmed by 3 bases and 1 base, with 8 bases remaining between them. The germline V gene has CDR1 SGDLS and CDR2 YYNGEE. The CDR3 is 14 residues long.

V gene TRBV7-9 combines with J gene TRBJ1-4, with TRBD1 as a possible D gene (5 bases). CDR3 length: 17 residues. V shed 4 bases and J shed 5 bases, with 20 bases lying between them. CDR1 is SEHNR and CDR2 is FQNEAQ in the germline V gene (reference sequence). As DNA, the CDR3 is TGTGCCAGCAGCTCCTCCCGGGACCCGGGGATCAATGAAAAACTGTTTTTT. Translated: CASSSSRDPGINEKLFF.

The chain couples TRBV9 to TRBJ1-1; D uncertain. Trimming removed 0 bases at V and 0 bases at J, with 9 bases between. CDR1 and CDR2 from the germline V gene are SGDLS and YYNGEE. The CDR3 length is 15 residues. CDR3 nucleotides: TGTGCCAGCAGCGTAGTTACAGCCCTGAACACTGAAGCTTTCTTT. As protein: CASSVVTALNTEAFF.

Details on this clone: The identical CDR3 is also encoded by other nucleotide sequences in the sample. This CDR3 reads CASSFGGIYEQYF. The CDR3 DNA reads as TGTGCCAGCAGTTTTGGAGGGATATACGAGCAGTACTTC. The chain has TRBV27 and TRBJ2-7; possible D gene TRBD2, 6 bases. The length of the CDR3 is 13 residues. Germline V gene data show CDR1 as MNHEY and CDR2 as SMNVEV (reference sequence). The ends were cut back, 3 bases at V and 4 bases at J, with 10 bases in the middle.

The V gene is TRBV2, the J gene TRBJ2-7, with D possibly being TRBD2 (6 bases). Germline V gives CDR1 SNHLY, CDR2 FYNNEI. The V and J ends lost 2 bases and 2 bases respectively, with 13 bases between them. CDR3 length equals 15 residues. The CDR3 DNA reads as TGTGCCAGCAGTGAATTGAGCGGGCCCGCCTACGAGCAGTACTTC. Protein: CASSELSGPAYEQYF.

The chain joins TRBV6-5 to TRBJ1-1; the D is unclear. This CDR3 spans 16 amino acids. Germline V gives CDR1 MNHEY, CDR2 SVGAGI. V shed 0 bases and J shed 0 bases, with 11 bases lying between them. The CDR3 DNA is TGTGCCAGCAGTTACTCCCCCGACGGGATGAACACTGAAGCTTTCTTT. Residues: CASSYSPDGMNTEAFF.

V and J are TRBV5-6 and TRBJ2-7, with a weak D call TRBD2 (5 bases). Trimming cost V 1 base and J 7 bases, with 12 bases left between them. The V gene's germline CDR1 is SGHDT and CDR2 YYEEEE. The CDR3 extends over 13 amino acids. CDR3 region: CASSLINGKEQYF. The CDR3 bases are TGTGCCAGCAGCTTGATCAACGGGAAAGAGCAGTACTTC.

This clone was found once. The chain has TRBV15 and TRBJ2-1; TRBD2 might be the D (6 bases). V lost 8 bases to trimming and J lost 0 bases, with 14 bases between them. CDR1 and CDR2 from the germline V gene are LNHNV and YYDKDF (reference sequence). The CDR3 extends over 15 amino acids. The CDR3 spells CATRGWRASYNEQFF. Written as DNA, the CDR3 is TGTGCCACCCGGGGGTGGCGGGCCTCCTACAATGAGCAGTTCTTC.

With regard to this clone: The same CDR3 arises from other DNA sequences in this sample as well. CDR3 nucleotides: TGTGCCAGTAGTATAGGGGCAGGGAATTACGAGCAGTACTTC. Translated, it gives CASSIGAGNYEQYF. This chain links TRBV19 with TRBJ2-7, with TRBD1 as a possible D gene (5 bases). The CDR3 is 14 amino acids. Between the trimmed V and J ends, which lost 1 base and 4 bases, there was a span of 11 bases. From germline, CDR1 is LNHDA and CDR2 SQIVND (reference sequence).

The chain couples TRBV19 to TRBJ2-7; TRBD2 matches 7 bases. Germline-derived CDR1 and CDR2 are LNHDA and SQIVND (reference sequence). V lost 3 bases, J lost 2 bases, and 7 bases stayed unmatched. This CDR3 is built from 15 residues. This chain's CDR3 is CASSIGGRGAYEQYF. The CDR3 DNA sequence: TGTGCCAGTAGTATCGGTGGGAGGGGAGCCTACGAGCAGTACTTC.

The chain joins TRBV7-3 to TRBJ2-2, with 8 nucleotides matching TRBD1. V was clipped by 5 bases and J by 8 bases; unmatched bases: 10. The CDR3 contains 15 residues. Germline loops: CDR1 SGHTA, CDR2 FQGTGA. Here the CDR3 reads CASSGSDRGGGELFF. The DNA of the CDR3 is TGTGCCAGCAGCGGTTCAGACAGGGGCGGTGGGGAGCTGTTTTTT.

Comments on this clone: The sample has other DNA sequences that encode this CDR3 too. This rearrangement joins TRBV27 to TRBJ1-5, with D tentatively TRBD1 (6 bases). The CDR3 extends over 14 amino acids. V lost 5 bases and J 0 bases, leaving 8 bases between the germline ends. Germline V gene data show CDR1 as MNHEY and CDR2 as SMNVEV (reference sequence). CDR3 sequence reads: CASSNRDSNQPQHF. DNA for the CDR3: TGTGCCAGCAGTAACAGGGATAGCAATCAGCCCCAGCATTTT.

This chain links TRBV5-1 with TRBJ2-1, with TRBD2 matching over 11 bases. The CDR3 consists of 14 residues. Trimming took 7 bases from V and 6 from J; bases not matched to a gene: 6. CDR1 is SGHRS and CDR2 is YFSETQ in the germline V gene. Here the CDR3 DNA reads TGCGCCAGCCGTACTAGCGGGGGCCTCAATGAGCAGTTCTTC. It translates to CASRTSGGLNEQFF.